A selection of T cell receptor beta chains follows, all from one sample in a study of T cell repertoires in cytomegalovirus infection. Each CDR3 protein is one row after TCRdb ran MiXCR on the reads. The data contain approximately 240,000 distinct CDR3 sequences, roughly an eighth of them singletons. Input material: PBMCs. The receptors stem from a human donor in good health (CMV status not recorded). Some clones in this sample may be carry-over from other donors' samples. The CDR3 runs from the conserved cysteine through the conserved F or W. The D gene is left open where the match is weak. The size entry is marked missing in some rows and otherwise reads once, few, many or a size class.

V: TRBV7-2; size: many; J: TRBJ1-1; D: TRBD1; DNA: TGTGCCAGCAGCTTCGCGGACAGGACTGAAGCTTTCTTT; CDR3: CASSFADRTEAFF
V: TRBV20-1; size: -; J: TRBJ2-1; D: TRBD2; DNA: TGCAGTGCTCTCAGCGGGGTCTCCTACAATGAGCAGTTCTTC; CDR3: CSALSGVSYNEQFF
V: TRBV3-1; size: few; J: TRBJ2-7; D: -; DNA: TGTGCCAGCAGCCAAGATCTGAACTCCTTGGAGCAGTACTTC; CDR3: CASSQDLNSLEQYF
V: TRBV6-1; size: few; J: TRBJ2-5; D: TRBD1; DNA: TGTGCCAGCAGTGGGGTCAGGGGGCAGGAGACCCAGTACTTC; CDR3: CASSGVRGQETQYF
V: TRBV28; size: -; J: TRBJ2-5; D: -; DNA: TGTGCCAGCAGTCCTCAGGGGCCAGTGTACCAAGAGACCCAGTACTTC; CDR3: CASSPQGPVYQETQYF
V: TRBV6-2/TRBV6-3; size: few; J: TRBJ2-2; D: TRBD2; DNA: TGTGCCAGCAGTTACCTTCTCCGACTAGCCAACACCGGGGAGCTGTTTTTT; CDR3: CASSYLLRLANTGELFF
V: TRBV6-8; size: -; J: TRBJ1-6; D: -; DNA: TGTGCCAGCAGTTCAGGGAGTTATAATTCACCCCTCCACTTT; CDR3: CASSSGSYNSPLHF
V: TRBV7-8; size: many; J: TRBJ2-5; D: TRBD2; DNA: TGTGCCAGCAGCTTAGAGGCTGCGGGAGGGCCTCGGGAGGAGACCCAGTACTTC; CDR3: CASSLEAAGGPREETQYF
V: TRBV7-9; size: few; J: TRBJ1-3; D: -; DNA: TGTGCCAGCAGCTTAACAACAGGAGGAAACACCATATATTTT; CDR3: CASSLTTGGNTIYF
V: TRBV7-2; size: many; J: TRBJ1-1; D: -; DNA: TGTGCCAGCAGCCCCCTATTGGGAGACACTGAAGCTTTCTTT; CDR3: CASSPLLGDTEAFF
V: TRBV6-2/TRBV6-3; size: few; J: TRBJ2-5; D: TRBD1; DNA: TGTGCCAGCAGACCCACAGGGGCCGAGACCCAGTACTTC; CDR3: CASRPTGAETQYF
V: TRBV6-5; size: -; J: TRBJ2-5; D: -; DNA: TGTGCCAGCAGTTACGAAATGGGGACGGAAGAGACCCAGTACTTC; CDR3: CASSYEMGTEETQYF
V: TRBV12-3/TRBV12-4; size: many; J: TRBJ1-4; D: TRBD1; DNA: TGTGCCAGCACGGGGACAGGGGGAGAAAAACTGTTTTTT; CDR3: CASTGTGGEKLFF
V: TRBV7-3; size: many; J: TRBJ1-1; D: -; DNA: TGTGCCAGCAGCCAGAATCCGGGTTCTACTGAAGCTTTCTTT; CDR3: CASSQNPGSTEAFF
V: TRBV7-2; size: many; J: TRBJ2-5; D: TRBD1; DNA: TGTGCCAGCAGCCACATGACAGGGGGCGCAGAAAAGACCCAGTACTTC; CDR3: CASSHMTGGAEKTQYF
V: TRBV7-3; size: few; J: TRBJ2-1; D: -; DNA: TGTGCCAGCAGCTTAGCAGGGAAGGCCAATGAGCAGTTCTTC; CDR3: CASSLAGKANEQFF
V: TRBV20-1; size: few; J: TRBJ2-1; D: -; DNA: TGCAGTGCCTATACTCCGAGCGAGTTCCAGTTCTTC; CDR3: CSAYTPSEFQFF
V: TRBV7-8; size: many; J: TRBJ1-1; D: -; DNA: TGTGCCAGCAGCTTAGGTGGGCAGGGTCGAACTGAAGCTTTCTTT; CDR3: CASSLGGQGRTEAFF
V: TRBV25-1; size: -; J: TRBJ2-7; D: -; DNA: TGTGCCAGCAGTGACTCAGGGGGGAGGAACGAGCAGTACTTC; CDR3: CASSDSGGRNEQYF
V: TRBV19; size: -; J: TRBJ1-2; D: TRBD1; DNA: TGTGCCAGTAGTATGGACAGGGAAGATGGCTACACCTTC; CDR3: CASSMDREDGYTF
V: TRBV2; size: few; J: TRBJ2-5; D: -; DNA: TGTGCCAGCGGCCCCCTTACAGGACAGTCGGAGACCCAGTACTTC; CDR3: CASGPLTGQSETQYF
V: TRBV7-2; size: many; J: TRBJ1-1; D: -; DNA: TGTGCCAGCAGCTTTAGGCTGAACACTGAAGCTTTCTTT; CDR3: CASSFRLNTEAFF
V: TRBV29-1; size: -; J: TRBJ1-2; D: TRBD1; DNA: TGCAGCGTAGTATGGGACAGGGGAAACGGCTACACCTTC; CDR3: CSVVWDRGNGYTF
V: TRBV7-2; size: many; J: TRBJ2-7; D: -; DNA: TGTGCCAGCAGCTTAGCTTGGAGGGACCACGAGCAGTACTTC; CDR3: CASSLAWRDHEQYF
V: TRBV6-1; size: many; J: TRBJ1-1; D: TRBD1; DNA: TGTGCCAGCAGAGAGGGGGCCGCGAACACTGAAGCTTTCTTT; CDR3: CASREGAANTEAFF
V: TRBV4-3; size: -; J: TRBJ2-3; D: -; DNA: TGCGCCAGCAGCAGGGAAGGGGGGACTTTCACAGATACGCAGTATTTT; CDR3: CASSREGGTFTDTQYF
V: TRBV2; size: -; J: TRBJ2-2; D: -; DNA: TGTGCCAGCACGGAGGGTACGAACACCGGGGAGCTGTTTTTT; CDR3: CASTEGTNTGELFF
V: TRBV7-9; size: many; J: TRBJ1-6; D: -; DNA: TGTGCCAGCAGCCCCGGAGATAATTCACCCCTCCACTTT; CDR3: CASSPGDNSPLHF
V: TRBV14; size: -; J: TRBJ2-2; D: TRBD1; DNA: TGTGCCAGCAGCCGCCGGGACAGGGGGCCTCACACCGGGGAGCTGTTTTTT; CDR3: CASSRRDRGPHTGELFF
V: TRBV7-9; size: many; J: TRBJ1-1; D: TRBD1; DNA: TGTGCCAGCAGCTCCGGACAGGGATTTGAAGCTTTCTTT; CDR3: CASSSGQGFEAFF
V: TRBV19; size: few; J: TRBJ2-1; D: -; DNA: TGTGCCAGTAGTATAGGGGCCACCTACAATGAGCAGTTCTTC; CDR3: CASSIGATYNEQFF
V: TRBV7-2; size: many; J: TRBJ1-1; D: -; DNA: TGTGCCATCGTCGAGAGCACTGAAGCTTTCTTT; CDR3: CAIVESTEAFF
V: TRBV6-6; size: many; J: TRBJ2-3; D: -; DNA: TGTGCCAGCACCACCGGGACGGCTAGCACAGATACGCAGTATTTT; CDR3: CASTTGTASTDTQYF
V: TRBV2; size: few; J: TRBJ2-5; D: -; DNA: TGTGCCAGCAGTGTAAGGATCAACGCGGAGACCCAGTACTTC; CDR3: CASSVRINAETQYF
V: TRBV6-2/TRBV6-3; size: few; J: TRBJ1-2; D: -; DNA: TGTGCCAGCAGTTACAGGGCCTATGGCTACACCTTC; CDR3: CASSYRAYGYTF
V: TRBV11-3; size: -; J: TRBJ2-1; D: -; DNA: TGTGCCAGCAGCTTAGATCTGGCGCCCGGGATCAGTGAGCAGTTCTTC; CDR3: CASSLDLAPGISEQFF
V: TRBV6-2/TRBV6-3; size: many; J: TRBJ2-2; D: -; DNA: TGTGCCAGCAGTTACTCAACGCAGCTTGTAAACACCGGGGAGCTGTTTTTT; CDR3: CASSYSTQLVNTGELFF
V: TRBV20-1; size: few; J: TRBJ2-5; D: -; DNA: TGCAGTCCCGCCAACTTAGCTAGGGAGACCCAGTACTTC; CDR3: CSPANLARETQYF
V: TRBV5-1; size: few; J: TRBJ2-1; D: TRBD1; DNA: TGCGCCAGCAGCTTGGACGGACAGGGGGCGAATGAGCAGTTCTTC; CDR3: CASSLDGQGANEQFF
V: TRBV19; size: -; J: TRBJ1-3; D: -; DNA: TGTGCCAGTAGTATCATGCTGGCAGGGCGCTCTGGAAACACCATATATTTT; CDR3: CASSIMLAGRSGNTIYF
V: TRBV19; size: -; J: TRBJ2-1; D: -; DNA: TGTGCCAGTAGTACCAATGTGGGCTCTACAAATGAGCAGTTCTTC; CDR3: CASSTNVGSTNEQFF
V: TRBV29-1; size: once; J: TRBJ1-1; D: TRBD1; DNA: TGCAGCGTGTTGACAGGGCTGAACACTGAAGCTTTCTTT; CDR3: CSVLTGLNTEAFF
V: TRBV19; size: -; J: TRBJ2-7; D: -; DNA: TGTGCCAGTAGCGCGGAGTCTTCCTACGAGCAGTACTTC; CDR3: CASSAESSYEQYF
V: TRBV15; size: few; J: TRBJ2-5; D: TRBD2; DNA: TGTGCCACCAGCCGTAGCGGGAGAGAAGAGACCCAGTACTTC; CDR3: CATSRSGREETQYF
V: TRBV7-2; size: many; J: TRBJ1-5; D: TRBD1; DNA: TGTGCCAGCAGCTTAGTCAGGGGGCGGGTGGATCAGCCCCAGCATTTT; CDR3: CASSLVRGRVDQPQHF
V: TRBV27; size: few; J: TRBJ2-5; D: -; DNA: TGTGCCAGCAGTTTATTGGAAGAGACCCAGTACTTC; CDR3: CASSLLEETQYF
V: TRBV2; size: -; J: TRBJ2-7; D: TRBD1; DNA: TGTGCCAGCAGTGGGGCCGGGACAGGCGGTTACGAGCAGTACTTC; CDR3: CASSGAGTGGYEQYF
V: TRBV5-4; size: many; J: TRBJ2-1; D: TRBD1; DNA: TGTGCCAGCAGCTCAAGGACAGGTCGATACAATGAGCAGTTCTTC; CDR3: CASSSRTGRYNEQFF
V: TRBV20-1; size: -; J: TRBJ2-3; D: TRBD2; DNA: TGCAGTGCTACTGCGGGGGAAAGCTGGGAAGATACGCAGTATTTT; CDR3: CSATAGESWEDTQYF
V: TRBV20-1; size: few; J: TRBJ2-7; D: -; DNA: TGCAGTGCACGGAAAGACTACGAGCAGTACTTC; CDR3: CSARKDYEQYF
V: TRBV14; size: few; J: TRBJ2-1; D: TRBD2; DNA: TGTGCCAGCAGACGCCTAGCGGGAGGGTCCAATGAGCAGTTCTTC; CDR3: CASRRLAGGSNEQFF
V: TRBV6-1; size: many; J: TRBJ1-2; D: -; DNA: TGTGCCAGCAGCCTCGCTATGGACTATGGCTACACCTTC; CDR3: CASSLAMDYGYTF
V: TRBV20-1; size: many; J: TRBJ2-7; D: -; DNA: TGCAGTGCCCGTATGCGTCCGGCCTACGAGCAGTACTTC; CDR3: CSARMRPAYEQYF
V: TRBV28; size: many; J: TRBJ2-7; D: -; DNA: TGTGCCAGCAGTTCTCCCTCCGGGTTGGAGCGGACCCCCTACTACGAGCAGTACTTC; CDR3: CASSSPSGLERTPYYEQYF
V: TRBV20-1; size: -; J: TRBJ2-3; D: TRBD2; DNA: TGCAGTGCCGCGGGGGGCTTGGATACGCAGTATTTT; CDR3: CSAAGGLDTQYF
V: TRBV10-3; size: -; J: TRBJ1-5; D: -; DNA: TGTGCCATCAGTGAGTCGACAGGTCAGCCCCAGCATTTT; CDR3: CAISESTGQPQHF
V: TRBV15; size: few; J: TRBJ2-7; D: -; DNA: TGTGCCACCAGCAGACGTCTAGACTACGAGCAGTACTTC; CDR3: CATSRRLDYEQYF